The 17 T cell receptor beta chains below were found in one sample sequenced in a study of regulatory T cells. These TCRs are of unknown antigen specificity. Amplification used 52 TRBV primers and 13 TRBJ primers. Sequencing used immunoSEQ multiplex PCR; TCRdb keeps in-frame clones, though not all of them. This sample has about 30,000 clones, with 85% to 95% found just once. Study-wide findings and caveats: In CD3G-deficient patients, conventional CD4+ T cells were enriched for hydrophobic CDR3 residues at positions 6 and 7.

Sequencing was carried out using conventional CD4+ T cells sorted from blood. These receptors originate from a person aged 18-29 years with CD3G deficiency.

The chain links TRBV28 to TRBJ1-1; 11 nucleotides match TRBD1. CDR1 is MDHEN and CDR2 is SYDVKM in the germline V gene. The CDR3 totals 16 residues. Trimming at V came to 5 bases and at J to 4 bases, leaving 9 bases not matched to a gene. The CDR3 DNA sequence: TGTGCCAGCAGTCCCGGCTTGGGACAGGGGGGCACTGAAGCTTTCTTT. Protein product: CASSPGLGQGGTEAFF.

This clone has only one observation. The chain employs TRBV6-5 and TRBJ1-2; a weak D match, TRBD1 (6 bases). The CDR3 has 12 residues. CDR1 and CDR2 (germline): MNHEY, SVGAGI. Trimming removed 7 bases at V and 7 bases at J, with 13 bases between. The CDR3 nucleotides are TGTGCCAGCAAGAGGGGGGGACGTGGCTACACCTTC. It encodes CASKRGGRGYTF.

J is TRBJ1-1 and V is TRBV5-1; D uncertain. The length of the CDR3 is 14 residues. With 4 bases removed from V and 4 bases from J, the gap between germline ends came to 14 bases. The germline V gene has CDR1 SGHRS and CDR2 YFSETQ. CDR3 nucleotide sequence: TGCGCCAGCAGCGATACCTCGGGAGGCACTGAAGCTTTCTTT. This gives the protein CASSDTSGGTEAFF.

V and J are TRBV5-1 and TRBJ2-7; D possibly corresponds to TRBD1 (6 bases). Germline CDR1 SGHRS, CDR2 YFSETQ. Deletions cut 4 bases from V and 2 bases from J, with 22 bases between. The CDR3 is made up of 17 amino acids. The CDR3 sequence is CASSPPYQGIPTYEQYF. In nucleotides, the CDR3 is TGCGCCAGCAGCCCCCCCTACCAGGGGATTCCTACCTACGAGCAGTACTTC.

The chain couples TRBV19 to TRBJ1-5; tentative D call: TRBD1 (5 bases). Germline V CDR1 and CDR2: LNHDA, SQIVND (reference sequence). V gave up 5 bases and J gave up 3 bases, with 11 bases separating them. The CDR3 covers 14 residues. In DNA, the CDR3 is TGTGCCAGTAGTTCCCAGGGTTTCAATCAGCCCCAGCATTTT. Protein: CASSSQGFNQPQHF.

This clone was seen only once. The chain employs TRBV6-1 and TRBJ2-2; D perhaps matches TRBD2 (6 bases). The CDR3 has 14 residues. Germline loops: CDR1 MNHNS, CDR2 SASEGT. V lost 1 base and J lost 12, with 15 bases in between. In DNA, the CDR3 is TGTGCCAGCAGTGAAGATTCCAAAGGGAGGAAGCTGTTTTTT. Translated: CASSEDSKGRKLFF.

This sequence joins TRBV19 and TRBJ1-5; no reliable D call. The V and J ends lost 5 bases and 4 bases respectively, with 21 bases between them. Per the germline V gene, CDR1 is LNHDA and CDR2 is SQIVND (reference sequence). This CDR3 is 17 amino acids long. The CDR3 nucleotides are TGTGCCAGTAGTCCGGTGGGCACCCTTCGCCTAAATCAGCCCCAGCATTTT. Protein sequence: CASSPVGTLRLNQPQHF.

This sequence joins TRBV5-5 and TRBJ2-3, with 8 positions matching TRBD1. The trim removed 0 bases at V and 0 bases at J, leaving 3 bases unmatched. CDR3 length: 16 amino acids. CDR1 SGHKS and CDR2 YYEKEE come from the germline V gene (reference sequence). CDR3 in amino acids: CASSLADRASTDTQYF. Written as DNA, the CDR3 is TGTGCCAGCAGCTTGGCGGACAGGGCTAGCACAGATACGCAGTATTTT.

This clone is labeled medium-sized (0.01 to 0.1%). The chain joins TRBV7-9 to TRBJ2-7, with a weak D call TRBD1 (6 bases). Between the trimmed V and J ends, which lost 5 bases and 6 bases, there was a span of 11 bases. CDR1 SEHNR and CDR2 FQNEAQ come from the germline V gene (reference sequence). There are 12 residues in the CDR3. This chain's CDR3 is CASSLTGREQYF. For the CDR3, the DNA is TGTGCCAGCAGCCTCACAGGGCGCGAGCAGTACTTC.

The chain couples TRBV11-3 to TRBJ2-3; 9 bases map to TRBD2. J was trimmed by 5 bases and V by 3 bases; bases with no gene match: 12. The CDR3 has 17 residues. From germline, CDR1 is SGHNT and CDR2 YENEEA. CDR3 in amino acids: CASSLGGLAGNIDTQYF. Written as DNA, the CDR3 is TGTGCCAGCAGCTTGGGGGGGCTAGCGGGGAATATAGATACGCAGTATTTT.

This clone has just one count. The chain is built from TRBV6-1 and TRBJ1-4; perhaps TRBD1 as D (5 bases). V was cut by 4 bases and J by 8 bases, with 11 bases left in between. CDR3 length: 13 residues. Germline assignment: CDR1 MNHNS and CDR2 SASEGT. The CDR3 reads CASSVGPGEKLFF. CDR3 coding DNA: TGTGCCAGCAGTGTGGGACCGGGAGAAAAACTGTTTTTT.

About this clone itself: The identical CDR3 is also encoded by other nucleotide sequences in the sample. This chain uses TRBV5-1 with TRBJ1-2, with D perhaps matching TRBD1 (5 bases). V was pared by 0 bases and J by 2 bases, with 5 bases between. The germline V gene has CDR1 SGHRS and CDR2 YFSETQ. The CDR3 is 13 amino acids. Written as DNA, the CDR3 is TGCGCCAGCAGCTTGGGGGGGAACTATGGCTACACCTTC. Residues: CASSLGGNYGYTF. Filled out from reference TRBV5-1 and TRBJ1-2, the complete variable domain reads KAGVTQTPRYLIKTRGQQVTLSCSPISGHRSVSWYQQTPGQGLQFLFEYFSETQRNKGNFPGRFSGRQFSNSRSEMNVSTLELGDSALYLCASSLGGNYGYTFGSGTRLTVV.

The J gene is TRBJ2-2, the V gene TRBV28, with D unresolved. This CDR3 comprises 12 residues. Germline CDR1 reads MDHEN; CDR2 reads SYDVKM. Trimming took off 6 bases at V and 1 base at J, with 3 bases between the two ends. The CDR3 reads CASRENTGELFF. The CDR3 coding sequence is TGTGCCAGCAGAGAGAACACCGGGGAGCTGTTTTTT.

This clone occurred once. The V gene is TRBV28, the J gene TRBJ2-2; D is possibly TRBD2 (5 bases). Germline V gene lookup returns CDR1 MDHEN and CDR2 SYDVKM. The germline V and J ends were trimmed by 4 bases and 5 bases, with 14 bases remaining between them. The CDR3 is 15 residues long. The CDR3 here is CASSSYPGSTGELFF. CDR3 sequence (DNA): TGTGCCAGCAGTTCTTATCCGGGGTCGACCGGGGAGCTGTTTTTT.

This chain connects TRBV5-1 to TRBJ2-1, with D uncertain. Germline V CDR1 and CDR2: SGHRS, YFSETQ. The CDR3 extends over 15 amino acids. Trimming removed 3 bases at V and 2 bases at J, with 12 bases between. As DNA, the CDR3 is TGCGCCAGCAGCTCCGGGCAGAGCGCCTACAATGAGCAGTTCTTC. It is translated as CASSSGQSAYNEQFF.

This chain joins TRBV6-1 and TRBJ2-7; 9 nucleotides match TRBD1. The length of the CDR3 is 13 residues. Trimming at V came to 6 bases and at J to 2 bases, leaving 2 bases not matched to a gene. Germline CDR1 and CDR2: MNHNS and SASEGT. Here the CDR3 DNA reads TGTGCCAGCAGCCGGGACAGGGCCTACGAGCAGTACTTC. Translating gives CASSRDRAYEQYF.

The CDR3 nucleotides read TGTGCCAGCCGAGGGGTTGGGACAGGGGTAATCGCCGGGGAGCTGTTTTTT. Its protein product is CASRGVGTGVIAGELFF. V is TRBV21-1 and J is TRBJ2-2; the table calls TRBD1, which could not be checked here. TRBV21-1 is listed as a pseudogene. The CDR3 is 17 residues long.